A single sample gave rise to the 18 T cell receptor beta chains below, sequenced in a study of blood T cell repertoires in COVID-19. TCRdb's table, derived via immunoSEQ multiplex PCR, lists solely in-frame clones and lacks some. The table has roughly 220,000 clones, around 83% seen once. Specimen: peripheral blood. The receptors derive from a woman between 45 and 65 years old with COVID-19, enrolled during active disease.

The V and J genes are TRBV27 and TRBJ1-1; 8 nucleotides line up with TRBD1. Losses at the gene ends were 6 bases for V and 0 bases for J; bases not matched to a gene: 6. CDR3 length equals 15 residues. From germline, CDR1 is MNHEY and CDR2 SMNVEV (reference sequence). CDR3 amino acids: CASRTGDVMNTEAFF. As DNA, the CDR3 is TGTGCCAGCAGGACAGGGGACGTCATGAACACTGAAGCTTTCTTT.

The chain carries TRBV18 and TRBJ2-2; 8 bases fit TRBD1. This CDR3 contains 16 residues. Germline assignment: CDR1 KGHSH and CDR2 LQKENI. J lost 0 bases, V lost 3 bases, and 3 bases had no gene match. This CDR3 reads CASSPTGAPNTGELFF. The CDR3 DNA sequence: TGTGCCAGCTCACCGACAGGGGCCCCGAACACCGGGGAGCTGTTTTTT.

The chain uses TRBV7-3 and TRBJ2-2; perhaps TRBD1 as D (7 bases). The V end lost 0 bases, the J end lost 7 bases, and 15 bases lay between the germline ends. The CDR3 has 16 amino acids. Germline CDR1 is SGHTA and CDR2 is FQGTGA. The CDR3 DNA is TGTGCCAGCAGCTTAACGGAGGGGGCGAGAGTCGGGGAGCTGTTTTTT. It is translated as CASSLTEGARVGELFF.

This chain uses TRBV19 with TRBJ2-7; 7 bases align to TRBD1. From germline, CDR1 is LNHDA and CDR2 SQIVND (reference sequence). V was pared by 9 bases and J by 4 bases, with 3 bases of the junction left unmatched. This CDR3 region has 11 residues. Here the CDR3 reads CASGQEYEQYF. The CDR3 bases are TGTGCCAGCGGACAGGAGTACGAGCAGTACTTC.

The table lists this clone with a count of one. This chain links TRBV19 with TRBJ2-1, with TRBD2 as a possible D gene (6 bases). The V gene lost 7 bases and the J gene lost 0 bases, with 19 bases spanning the gap. This CDR3 has 17 amino acids. Looked up from germline, CDR1 is LNHDA and CDR2 is SQIVND (reference sequence). The CDR3 DNA reads as TGTGCCAGTACCCACCGGGACTTGACTAGCTCCTACAATGAGCAGTTCTTC. Translation: CASTHRDLTSSYNEQFF. Supplemented by reference TRBV19 and TRBJ2-1, the full variable domain reads DGGITQSPKYLFRKEGQNVTLSCEQNLNHDAMYWYRQDPGQGLRLIYYSQIVNDFQKGDIAEGYSVSREKKESFPLTVTSAQKNPTAFYLCASTHRDLTSSYNEQFFGPGTRLTVL.

The chain combines TRBV12-2 with TRBJ2-1; TRBD2, the table's D call, was not compared with the DNA. TRBV12-2 is noted as a pseudogene. The CDR3 spans 13 residues. The CDR3 DNA reads as TGTGCAAGTCGCCAAGTAGCGGGGGAGGAGCAGTTCTTC. It specifies CASRQVAGEEQFF.

The CDR3 reads CASSPGGDTIYF. The CDR3 DNA sequence: TGCGCCAGCAGCCCCGGCGGCGACACCATATATTTT. The chain has TRBV5-1 and TRBJ1-3; no definite D call. The CDR3 consists of 12 residues. Per germline, CDR1 SGHRS and CDR2 YFSETQ. V was pared by 4 bases and J by 8 bases, with 10 bases between.

This sequence joins TRBV27 and TRBJ1-1; 9 positions match TRBD1. Losses at the gene ends were 10 bases for V and 0 bases for J; bases not matched to a gene: 9. The length of the CDR3 is 15 residues. Germline lookup yields CDR1 MNHEY and CDR2 SMNVEV (reference sequence). DNA of the CDR3: TGTGCCACTCACCACAGGGGGCTGATGAACACTGAAGCTTTCTTT. It is translated as CATHHRGLMNTEAFF.

This clone was seen a single time. The rearrangement links TRBV19 to TRBJ1-1; D perhaps matches TRBD1 (6 bases). Trimming removed 11 bases at V and 4 bases at J, with 14 bases between. This CDR3 has 12 residues. The germline V gene encodes CDR1 LNHDA and CDR2 SQIVND (reference sequence). The CDR3 spells CAAQGFSTEAFF. The CDR3 DNA sequence: TGTGCCGCCCAGGGGTTTAGCACTGAAGCTTTCTTT.

The genes are TRBV3-1 (or the pseudogene TRBV3-2) and TRBJ2-1; TRBD1 might be the D (5 bases). The CDR3 spans 12 residues. CDR1 and CDR2 from the germline V gene are LGHDT and YNNKEL (reference sequence). V shed 5 bases and J shed 10 bases, with 12 bases lying between them. CDR3 residues: CASSDSGREQFF. The CDR3 DNA is TGTGCCAGCAGCGACAGTGGCCGGGAGCAGTTCTTC.

The chain couples TRBV27 to TRBJ2-1, with TRBD2 matching over 10 bases. CDR3 length: 15 amino acids. Germline V lookup: CDR1 MNHEY, CDR2 SMNVEV (reference sequence). Trimming at V came to 4 bases and at J to 9 bases, leaving 9 bases not matched to a gene. The CDR3 DNA reads as TGTGCCAGCAGTTGGAGCGGGGGGGGTCTCGTTGAGCAGTTCTTC. Amino acids: CASSWSGGGLVEQFF.

The gene calls are TRBV11-2 and TRBJ2-7; D may be TRBD1 (5 bases). Germline V gene data show CDR1 as SGHAT and CDR2 as FQNNGV. The CDR3 totals 13 residues. Trimming took off 1 base at V and 3 bases at J, with 7 bases between the two ends. The CDR3 DNA reads TGTGCCAGCAGCTTAGGCGACAGCTACGAGCAGTACGTC. This gives the protein CASSLGDSYEQYV.

This chain joins TRBV9 and TRBJ2-5, with TRBD2 identical over 9 bases. There are 16 residues in the CDR3. Germline values: CDR1 SGDLS, CDR2 YYNGEE. The V and J ends lost 2 bases and 0 bases, in that order; junction bases with no gene match: 5. CDR3 coding DNA: TGTGCCAGCAGCGTGCCGACTAGCGGCTACCAAGAGACCCAGTACTTC. Translation gives CASSVPTSGYQETQYF. Based on the CDR3 plus reference TRBV9 and TRBJ2-5, the full variable domain is DSGVTQTPKHLITATGQRVTLRCSPRSGDLSVYWYQQSLDQGLQFLIQYYNGEERAKGNILERFSAQQFPDLHSELNLSSLELGDSALYFCASSVPTSGYQETQYFGPGTRLLVL.

CDR3 bases: TGTGCCAGCAGTTTAAACTATATCATCACAGATACGCAGTATTTT. It translates to CASSLNYIITDTQYF. The chain uses TRBV27 and TRBJ2-3; D is undetermined. The CDR3 extends over 15 amino acids. Germline CDR1 MNHEY, CDR2 SMNVEV (reference sequence). The V end was cut by 2 bases, the J end by 2 bases, with 11 bases between.

The CDR3 nucleotides are TGTGCCAGCAGATGGGAGGGCAATCAGCCCCAGCATTTT. Amino acid sequence: CASRWEGNQPQHF. V usage is TRBV11-2 and J usage is TRBJ1-5; D not resolved. Germline values: CDR1 SGHAT, CDR2 FQNNGV. The CDR3 is 13 amino acids. The V end was cut by 6 bases, the J end by 2 bases, with 8 bases between.

The chain recombines TRBV5-4 with TRBJ1-2; the match to TRBD1 covers 9 bases. V shed 4 bases and J 4 bases; nucleotides not matched to a gene: 2. In germline, CDR1 is SGHNT, CDR2 YYREEE (reference sequence). This CDR3 has 13 residues. The CDR3 DNA reads as TGTGCCAGCAGCCGGACAGGGGCCTATGGCTACACCTTC. The encoded protein is CASSRTGAYGYTF.

This clone has just one count. The chain links TRBV2 to TRBJ1-5; TRBD1 is a possible D gene (5 bases). The CDR3 is 15 amino acids. The ends were cut back, 4 bases at V and 6 bases at J, with 16 bases in the middle. The germline gives CDR1 SNHLY, CDR2 FYNNEI. CDR3 amino acids: CASSGGRVESQPQHF. CDR3 DNA: TGTGCCAGCAGTGGGGGGAGGGTTGAAAGTCAGCCCCAGCATTTT.

The rearrangement links TRBV6-5 to TRBJ1-1; 10 positions agree with TRBD1. Germline CDR1 and CDR2: MNHEY and SVGAGI. Trimming cost V 6 bases and J 5 bases; bases outside gene matches: 3. This CDR3 is built from 13 residues. The CDR3 DNA sequence: TGTGCCAGCAGCCAGGACAGGGGGACTGAAGCTTTCTTT. Protein sequence: CASSQDRGTEAFF.